This T cell receptor gamma chain was sequenced during a study of γδ T cells in repeated Plasmodium falciparum infection. About the study: The natural-infection arm compared Malian children under seasonal malaria with matched Australian children. Some Malian samples span acute malaria episodes; others come from no-transmission periods. Study results and caveats: Many TCRgamma sequences overlapped between individuals in stable Vgamma9/Vdelta2+ repertoires.

This CDR3 contains 16 residues. Germline CDR1 reads GITISATS; CDR2 reads ISYDGTV (reference sequence). Remarks on this clone: The target antigen is unknown.

Gammadelta T cells were flow-sorted from PBMC into Vgamma9/Vdelta2+ and Vdelta2-negative populations for bulk analysis. TCRdb reprocessed the multiplex PCR reads using CATT. The sample yields about 5,000 gamma-chain clones, approximately 3.4% seen once. Input material: gamma-delta T cells from blood. The J gene was not called, though the V gene is TRGV9. This receptor was obtained from a pool of human donors (malaria-infected and uninfected, not separated). CDR3 coding DNA: TGTGCCTGTGACACCGTATATGGGAGAGGGACAGCACAACTCTTCTTT. Residues: CACDTVYGRGTAQLFF.